Each of the 27 T cell receptor beta chains below was sequenced from the same sample in a study of blood T cell repertoires in COVID-19. Repertoires were generated with immunoSEQ multiplex PCR, while TCRdb's copy carries only in-frame clones and drops some. The repertoire holds nearly 300,000 clones, 65% to 85% seen once, with roughly 1.5% in the top ten. Material: peripheral blood. These TCRs come from a human donor with COVID-19, enrolled during active disease. The donor label of this sample is uncertain.

The rearrangement joins TRBV9 to TRBJ2-1; 11 nucleotides line up with TRBD2. V gave up 2 bases and J gave up 5 bases; unmatched junction bases: 9. The length of the CDR3 is 17 residues. The germline gives CDR1 SGDLS, CDR2 YYNGEE. For the CDR3, the DNA is TGTGCCAGCAGCGTTGAGATAGCGGGAGGGCCGGACAATGAGCAGTTCTTC. It codes for CASSVEIAGGPDNEQFF.

This clone was observed at least ten times. The V and J genes are TRBV7-2 and TRBJ1-2, with 10 positions matching TRBD1. Losses at the gene ends were 2 bases for V and 7 bases for J; bases not matched to a gene: 7. The CDR3 spans 15 residues. CDR1 and CDR2 from the germline V gene are SGHTA and FQGNSA. CDR3 residues: CASSLSTGTGVGYTF. DNA for the CDR3: TGTGCCAGCAGCTTATCAACCGGGACAGGGGTTGGCTACACCTTC. Full variable domain (outside the CDR3, taken from reference TRBV7-2 and TRBJ1-2): GAGVSQSPSNKVTEKGKDVELRCDPISGHTALYWYRQSLGQGLEFLIYFQGNSAPDKSGLPSDRFSAERTGGSVSTLTIQRTQQEDSAVYLCASSLSTGTGVGYTFGSGTRLTVV.

This chain joins TRBV19 and TRBJ2-7; possible D gene TRBD2, 5 bases. Trimming stripped 1 base from V and 7 bases from J, with 14 bases between. CDR3 length: 14 amino acids. Germline CDR1 LNHDA, CDR2 SQIVND (reference sequence). The CDR3 bases are TGTGCCAGTAGTATAGCCGGGGTTATTCGAGAGCAGTACTTC. Translation gives CASSIAGVIREQYF.

V and J are TRBV7-3 and TRBJ2-1, with TRBD2 matching over 13 bases. J gave up 7 bases and V 5 bases, and 17 bases lay outside the gene matches. The CDR3 length is 19 residues. Germline V gene data show CDR1 as SGHTA and CDR2 as FQGTGA. CDR3 region: CASSPAPGLAGIGRNEQFF. The DNA for the CDR3 is TGTGCCAGCAGCCCAGCCCCGGGACTAGCGGGAATCGGGCGGAATGAGCAGTTCTTC.

This clone was picked up one time. The gene calls are TRBV9 and TRBJ1-6, with D possibly being TRBD1 (6 bases). There are 14 residues in the CDR3. Trimming removed 4 bases at V and 5 bases at J, with 10 bases between. Germline V gene sequence: CDR1 SGDLS, CDR2 YYNGEE. CDR3 sequence reads: CASSPRQDNSPLHF. CDR3 DNA: TGTGCCAGCAGCCCTCGACAGGATAATTCACCCCTCCACTTT. Complete variable domain (other parts from reference TRBV9 and TRBJ1-6): DSGVTQTPKHLITATGQRVTLRCSPRSGDLSVYWYQQSLDQGLQFLIQYYNGEERAKGNILERFSAQQFPDLHSELNLSSLELGDSALYFCASSPRQDNSPLHFGNGTRLTVT.

This clone was recorded a few times. The CDR3 spells CASSELLSEQYF. CDR3 coding DNA: TGTGCCAGCAGTGAACTCCTGTCCGAGCAGTACTTC. V gene TRBV2 combines with J gene TRBJ2-7; D not certain. The V and J ends lost 2 bases and 6 bases respectively, with 8 bases between them. CDR1 is SNHLY and CDR2 is FYNNEI in the germline V gene. This CDR3 region has 12 residues. Together with reference TRBV2 and TRBJ2-7, the CDR3 gives the full variable domain: EPEVTQTPSHQVTQMGQEVILRCVPISNHLYFYWYRQILGQKVEFLVSFYNNEISEKSEIFDDQFSVERPDGSNFTLKIRSTKLEDSAMYFCASSELLSEQYFGPGTRLTVT.

J is TRBJ1-4 and V is TRBV5-1; D not certain. The CDR3 totals 15 residues. V was clipped by 4 bases and J by 1 base, with 11 bases between them. The germline V gene has CDR1 SGHRS and CDR2 YFSETQ. The CDR3 is CASSALEGTNEKLFF. Here the CDR3 DNA reads TGCGCCAGCAGCGCCCTGGAGGGAACTAATGAAAAACTGTTTTTT.

The chain is built from TRBV3-1 (or the pseudogene TRBV3-2) and TRBJ1-5; D might be TRBD1 (5 bases). Looked up from germline, CDR1 is LGHDT and CDR2 is YNNKEL (reference sequence). Trimming removed 6 bases from V and 0 bases from J, with 9 bases in between. CDR3 length equals 14 residues. The CDR3 is CASSRGNSNQPQHF. The CDR3 DNA reads as TGTGCCAGCAGTCGGGGGAATAGCAATCAGCCCCAGCATTTT.

The sample holds one count of this clone. J is TRBJ1-2 and V is TRBV10-3, with 9 bases lining up with TRBD1. The V gene end was trimmed by 3 bases and the J gene end by 8 bases; junction bases not matched to a gene: 10. Germline V gene sequence: CDR1 ENHRY, CDR2 SYGVKD. The CDR3 sequence is 15 residues long. This CDR3 reads CAISDYGTGSRGYTF. CDR3 nucleotides: TGTGCCATCAGTGATTACGGGACAGGGTCGCGGGGCTACACCTTC.

This chain connects TRBV5-1 to TRBJ1-1; 7 nucleotides line up with TRBD1. The CDR3 covers 17 residues. CDR1 and CDR2 from the germline V gene are SGHRS and YFSETQ. J was trimmed by 0 bases and V by 3 bases; bases with no gene match: 11. CDR3 region: CASSSAPGTAMNTEAFF. The CDR3 DNA is TGCGCCAGCAGCTCGGCCCCCGGGACAGCTATGAACACTGAAGCTTTCTTT.

The rearrangement uses TRBV11-3 and TRBJ2-7; 10 bases agree with TRBD1. CDR1 SGHNT and CDR2 YENEEA come from the germline V gene. The CDR3 has 15 amino acids. The junction had 9 bases not matched to a gene; V was cut back by 5 bases and J by 5 bases. CDR3 DNA sequence: TGTGCCAGCAGCGTCGGGACAGGGGACGGGAACGAGCAGTACTTC. Its protein is CASSVGTGDGNEQYF.

The chain joins TRBV28 to TRBJ1-4; D might be TRBD1 (6 bases). Per germline, CDR1 MDHEN and CDR2 SYDVKM. The germline V and J ends were trimmed by 6 bases and 1 base, with 12 bases remaining between them. This CDR3 is built from 15 residues. CDR3 sequence reads: CASRSNRETNEKLFF. CDR3 sequence (DNA): TGTGCCAGCAGGTCTAACAGGGAAACTAATGAAAAACTGTTTTTT.

The chain uses TRBV5-8 and TRBJ1-1; D may be TRBD1 (5 bases). V gave up 0 bases and J gave up 4 bases, with 10 bases separating them. The CDR3 sequence is 14 residues long. Looked up from germline, CDR1 is SGHTS and CDR2 is YDEGEE. The CDR3 protein is CASSLESGLTEAFF. The CDR3, as DNA: TGTGCCAGCAGCTTGGAATCGGGACTCACTGAAGCTTTCTTT. Based on the CDR3 plus reference TRBV5-8 and TRBJ1-1, the full variable domain is EAGVTQSPTHLIKTRGQQATLRCSPISGHTSVYWYQQALGLGLQFLLWYDEGEERNRGNFPPRFSGRQFPNYSSELNVNALELEDSALYLCASSLESGLTEAFFGQGTRLTVV.

The chain employs TRBV24-1 and TRBJ1-5; D is unresolved. Germline lookup yields CDR1 KGHDR and CDR2 SFDVKD. The CDR3 has 12 residues. The V end was cut by 4 bases, the J end by 8 bases, with 8 bases between. The CDR3 coding sequence is TGTGCCACCAGTGACCCGACTAAGCCCCAGCATTTT. This codes for CATSDPTKPQHF.

V gene TRBV3-1 (or the pseudogene TRBV3-2) combines with J gene TRBJ2-7; D gene uncertain. CDR3 length: 13 residues. The V end lost 0 bases, the J end lost 3 bases, and 6 bases lay between the germline ends. Germline CDR1 and CDR2: LGHDT and YNNKEL (reference sequence). This CDR3 is CASSQDRIYEQYF. The CDR3 nucleotides are TGTGCCAGCAGCCAAGACAGGATCTACGAGCAGTACTTC.

The chain uses TRBV19 and TRBJ1-5, with D possibly TRBD1 on 5 matching bases. Per the germline V gene, CDR1 is LNHDA and CDR2 is SQIVND (reference sequence). There are 17 residues in the CDR3. Trimming left V 1 base short and J 0 bases short, with 13 bases between. The CDR3 DNA follows: TGTGCCAGTAGTATAGGGGGAGGGGTTTATAGCAATCAGCCCCAGCATTTT. Its protein is CASSIGGGVYSNQPQHF. The complete variable domain, with remaining parts taken from reference TRBV19 and TRBJ1-5, reads DGGITQSPKYLFRKEGQNVTLSCEQNLNHDAMYWYRQDPGQGLRLIYYSQIVNDFQKGDIAEGYSVSREKKESFPLTVTSAQKNPTAFYLCASSIGGGVYSNQPQHFGDGTRLSIL.

In the case of this clone: A read error may account for a junction end that differs from germline. The rearrangement uses TRBV7-7 and TRBJ2-5; 14 nucleotides agree with TRBD2. The germline gives CDR1 SSHAT, CDR2 FNYEAQ (reference sequence). The CDR3 loop spans 19 amino acids. The CDR3 is CASSSRLAGGPSVSETQYF. DNA for the CDR3: TGTGCTAGCAGTTCCAGACTAGCGGGAGGGCCGTCGGTCTCTGAGACCCAGTACTTC.

The J gene is TRBJ2-3, the V gene TRBV7-9, with TRBD1 matching 7 bases. Germline CDR1 reads SEHNR; CDR2 reads FQNEAQ (reference sequence). J was trimmed by 0 bases and V by 0 bases; bases with no gene match: 6. The CDR3 totals 17 residues. CDR3 region: CASSLAPTGPSTDTQYF. The CDR3 DNA is TGTGCCAGCAGCTTAGCGCCGACAGGGCCCAGCACAGATACGCAGTATTTT.

The chain links TRBV7-8 to TRBJ1-5; 7 bases align to TRBD1. The CDR3 totals 15 residues. Germline V gene lookup returns CDR1 SGHVS and CDR2 FQNEAQ. V shed 3 bases and J 4 bases; nucleotides not matched to a gene: 6. CDR3 loop: CASSLEGALNQPQHF. The CDR3 nucleotides read TGTGCCAGCAGCTTGGAGGGGGCACTGAATCAGCCCCAGCATTTT. Full variable domain (rest looked up from reference TRBV7-8 and TRBJ1-5): GAGVSQSPRYKVAKRGQDVALRCDPISGHVSLFWYQQALGQGPEFLTYFQNEAQLDKSGLPSDRFFAERPEGSVSTLKIQRTQQEDSAVYLCASSLEGALNQPQHFGDGTRLSIL.

The chain joins TRBV19 to TRBJ2-1; possible D gene TRBD1, 6 bases. This CDR3 is built from 14 residues. V lost 5 bases to trimming and J lost 2 bases, with 10 bases between them. Germline lookup yields CDR1 LNHDA and CDR2 SQIVND (reference sequence). The CDR3 DNA reads TGTGCCAGTAGTCCCCAGGGGCCCTACAATGAGCAGTTCTTC. Protein product: CASSPQGPYNEQFF.

This rearrangement joins TRBV3-1 (or the pseudogene TRBV3-2) to TRBJ1-2; 9 positions agree with TRBD1. J gave up 7 bases and V 4 bases, and 13 bases lay outside the gene matches. Germline loops: CDR1 LGHDT, CDR2 YNNKEL (reference sequence). CDR3 length: 16 amino acids. CDR3 sequence: CASSPGTGKEFSGYTF. The CDR3 DNA sequence: TGTGCCAGCAGCCCGGGGACAGGGAAGGAGTTTAGTGGCTACACCTTC.

This CDR3 is CASSPRRTSGTADTQYF. DNA for the CDR3: TGTGCCAGCAGCCCTCGACGGACTAGCGGGACGGCGGATACGCAGTATTTT. This chain uses TRBV7-3 with TRBJ2-3; 12 bases are shared with TRBD2. The CDR3 length is 17 residues. Germline trimming cut 5 bases from V and 6 bases from J; bases unmatched to any gene: 12. The germline V gene encodes CDR1 SGHTA and CDR2 FQGTGA.

This rearrangement joins TRBV27 to TRBJ2-2, with 7 bases that match TRBD1. J was trimmed by 5 bases and V by 5 bases; bases with no gene match: 2. CDR1 and CDR2 (germline): MNHEY, SMNVEV (reference sequence). The CDR3 spans 13 residues. The CDR3 loop reads CASSLTGTGELFF. The CDR3 DNA follows: TGTGCCAGCAGTCTGACAGGGACCGGGGAGCTGTTTTTT.

The CDR3 nucleotides read TGTGCCATCAGTGAGTCGGTTGCGGGAGAGGGGGAGACCCAGTACTTC. Translation: CAISESVAGEGETQYF. J is TRBJ2-5 and V is TRBV10-3; TRBD2 aligns across 7 bases. V was clipped by 0 bases and J by 5 bases; unmatched bases: 9. CDR3 length: 16 residues. Germline CDR1 ENHRY, CDR2 SYGVKD.

The rearrangement links TRBV2 to TRBJ1-5, with D possibly TRBD1 on 5 matching bases. Trimming left V 5 bases short and J 0 bases short, with 23 bases between. The CDR3 spans 19 residues. Looked up from germline, CDR1 is SNHLY and CDR2 is FYNNEI. Written as DNA, the CDR3 is TGTGCCAGCAGTCCTCGATTCGGGTCGGGGGGATATAGCAATCAGCCCCAGCATTTT. Protein sequence: CASSPRFGSGGYSNQPQHF.

The rearrangement links TRBV28 to TRBJ1-2; weak D call: TRBD1 (6 bases). The germline V gene encodes CDR1 MDHEN and CDR2 SYDVKM. The CDR3 runs 15 residues. With 4 bases removed from V and 3 bases from J, the gap between germline ends came to 15 bases. The CDR3 sequence: CASSSQGRRDYGYTF. In DNA form, the CDR3 reads TGTGCCAGCAGTTCTCAGGGGCGGCGAGACTATGGCTACACCTTC.

V and J are TRBV19 and TRBJ2-1; TRBD2 aligns across 12 bases. CDR1 and CDR2 from the germline V gene are LNHDA and SQIVND (reference sequence). This CDR3 has 15 residues. Trimming at V came to 1 base and at J to 8 bases, leaving 3 bases not matched to a gene. CDR3 sequence: CASSIGLAGEDEQFF. For the CDR3, the DNA is TGTGCCAGTAGTATAGGACTAGCGGGAGAGGATGAGCAGTTCTTC.